This TCR beta chain was captured in a study of blood T cells in healthy people across ages. Combining a sample-barcoded 5' primer with a J-beta primer mix, a second PCR ran for about 7 to 11 cycles. A template-switch adaptor that had 12 random nucleotides put a tag on each cDNA molecule. TCRdb fed the 5' RACE reads into MiXCR, producing one record per CDR3 protein. The table lists approximately 730,000 distinct CDR3 sequences, 40% to 65% of them singletons. This CDR3 spans 16 amino acids. V dropped 0 bases and J dropped 2 bases, with 14 bases sitting between them. Germline V gene data show CDR1 as SGDLS and CDR2 as YYNGEE. With each sample, at least 6 micrograms of total RNA were extracted.

The sample was blood. The genes are TRBV9 and TRBJ1-2; D perhaps matches TRBD1 (5 bases). The TCR was taken from an elderly man in good health. The CDR3 region has the DNA TGTGCCAGCAGCGTAGCTATAGGGGCAGGGAACTATGGCTACACCTTC. Translation: CASSVAIGAGNYGYTF.